Described below is a single T cell receptor (beta chain) sequence and its context. TCRdb keeps only in-frame clones here, not all; method: immunoSEQ multiplex PCR. The data show some 100,000 clones, 80% to 90% seen once. The data are from a study of blood T cell repertoires in COVID-19. The wider study: Sample material is recorded as cDNA or gDNA derived from T cells, B-cell-depleted T cells, or PBMCs.

V lost 0 bases, J lost 1 base, and 4 bases stayed unmatched. This CDR3 spans 17 amino acids. The germline CDR1 and CDR2 sequences are LGHNA and YSLEER. This sequence originates from a woman over 75 with active COVID-19. The chain links TRBV4-3 to TRBJ2-3, with 10 positions matching TRBD2. The specimen was peripheral blood. The CDR3 DNA reads as TGCGCCAGCAGCCAAGACTTTGGGACTAGCGGCACAGATACGCAGTATTTT. Residues: CASSQDFGTSGTDTQYF.